The 28 T cell receptor beta chains in this list originate from one sample, sequenced in a study of early T cells in non-severe SARS-CoV-2 infection. MiXCR, applied by TCRdb to the 5' RACE reads, yields one record per CDR3 protein. Of around 77,000 distinct CDR3 sequences listed, roughly 12% were seen once; the top ten hold around 15%. Sequenced here: whole blood, sampled at baseline. The receptor source for this set is an adult who was a healthcare worker with PCR-confirmed SARS-CoV-2 infection or an uninfected control (not recorded which). The donor label of this sample is uncertain.

This clonotype showed up just a few times. This chain uses TRBV12-3 or TRBV12-4 with TRBJ2-1; TRBD2 agrees at 11 bases. V was pared by 6 bases and J by 5 bases, with 9 bases of the junction left unmatched. CDR3 length: 16 amino acids. The CDR3 reads CASSDLAGGPHNEQFF. CDR3 nucleotides: TGTGCCAGCAGCGACTTAGCGGGAGGGCCTCACAATGAGCAGTTCTTC.

This clonotype was detected only a few times. The rearrangement joins TRBV30 to TRBJ2-3; D is unclear. The germline gives CDR1 GTSNPN, CDR2 SVGIG (reference sequence). The CDR3 totals 14 residues. The V gene lost 1 base and the J gene lost 2 bases, with 10 bases spanning the gap. CDR3 sequence reads: CAWSGTVTTDTQYF. As DNA, the CDR3 is TGTGCCTGGAGTGGAACCGTAACCACAGATACGCAGTATTTT.

This clonotype was seen only a few times. The chain has TRBV29-1 and TRBJ2-1; no reliable D call. This CDR3 has 15 residues. CDR1 is SQVTM, CDR2 ANQGSEA, per germline. The ends were cut back, 0 bases at V and 3 bases at J, with 12 bases in the middle. In DNA form, the CDR3 reads TGCAGCGTTGAAGAGCAGGCAGACTTCTACAATGAGCAGTTCTTC. This translates into CSVEEQADFYNEQFF.

This clonotype was seen repeatedly, ten times or more. The chain links TRBV12-3 or TRBV12-4 to TRBJ2-2; the D call may be TRBD1 or TRBD2 (5 bases each). This CDR3 is built from 15 residues. The V end was cut by 6 bases, the J end by 5 bases, with 16 bases between. CDR3 protein: CASSPGPGGTGELFF. In DNA form, the CDR3 reads TGTGCCAGCAGCCCGGGACCGGGTGGGACCGGGGAGCTGTTTTTT.

V is TRBV6-6 and J is TRBJ2-7, with 7 nucleotides matching TRBD1. V lost 5 bases and J lost 8; bases outside the gene matches: 12. Germline CDR1 reads MNHNY; CDR2 reads SVGAGI (reference sequence). This CDR3 spans 14 amino acids. The CDR3 DNA is TGTGCCAGCAGTCCCAATACACGACAGGGACAGCAGTACTTC. Its translation is CASSPNTRQGQQYF.

The V call is TRBV15, the J call TRBJ2-2; TRBD2 aligns across 7 bases. Trimming at V came to 5 bases and at J to 1 base, leaving 4 bases not matched to a gene. Germline V lookup: CDR1 LNHNV, CDR2 YYDKDF (reference sequence). This CDR3 spans 15 amino acids. CDR3 DNA sequence: TGTGCCACCAGCGGACGGGAGGAGAACACCGGGGAGCTGTTTTTT. This translates into CATSGREENTGELFF.

The J gene is TRBJ2-6, the V gene TRBV12-3 or TRBV12-4; D possibly corresponds to TRBD1 (6 bases). This CDR3 is built from 14 residues. V dropped 6 bases and J dropped 4 bases, with 10 bases sitting between them. The CDR3 sequence: CASSRDTGANVLTF. CDR3 nucleotides: TGTGCCAGCAGCAGGGACACCGGGGCCAACGTCCTGACTTTC.

The chain combines TRBV24-1 with TRBJ2-3, with 9 bases aligning to TRBD2. CDR3 length equals 15 residues. The V and J ends lost 5 bases and 7 bases, in that order; junction bases with no gene match: 9. The germline gives CDR1 KGHDR, CDR2 SFDVKD. The CDR3 loop is CATSGKTSGRYTQYF. In nucleotides, the CDR3 is TGTGCCACCAGTGGCAAGACTAGCGGCCGGTATACGCAGTATTTT.

The sample holds a few counts of this clonotype. The rearrangement uses TRBV12-3 or TRBV12-4 and TRBJ1-3; D is unclear. This CDR3 comprises 14 residues. Trimming removed 5 bases from V and 2 bases from J, with 10 bases in between. The CDR3 region has the DNA TGTGCCAGCAGTAGTATTAGCGCTGGAAACACCATATATTTT. Amino acid sequence: CASSSISAGNTIYF.

The CDR3 sequence is CASSLDTYSSGYTF. CDR3 in DNA: TGTGCCAGCAGCTTAGATACATATTCCTCCGGCTACACCTTC. This chain connects TRBV7-9 to TRBJ1-2; D unresolved. V gave up 1 base and J gave up 8 bases, with 14 bases separating them. CDR3 length: 14 amino acids. CDR1 SEHNR and CDR2 FQNEAQ come from the germline V gene (reference sequence).

J is TRBJ2-7 and V is TRBV7-8; a weak D match, TRBD2 (5 bases). Trimming pared 5 bases from V and 9 bases from J, leaving 14 bases between. Germline V gene sequence: CDR1 SGHVS, CDR2 FQNEAQ. The CDR3 spans 12 residues. CDR3 loop: CASSQDFRGQYF. Here the CDR3 DNA reads TGTGCCAGCAGCCAGGACTTCCGCGGGCAGTACTTC. Filled out from reference TRBV7-8 and TRBJ2-7, the complete variable domain reads GAGVSQSPRYKVAKRGQDVALRCDPISGHVSLFWYQQALGQGPEFLTYFQNEAQLDKSGLPSDRFFAERPEGSVSTLKIQRTQQEDSAVYLCASSQDFRGQYFGPGTRLTVT.

This clonotype was counted a few times. The genes are TRBV14 and TRBJ2-1; 15 nucleotides match TRBD2. Trimming removed 2 bases from V and 8 bases from J; junction bases left unmatched: 10. Looked up from germline, CDR1 is SGHDN and CDR2 is FVKESK. The CDR3 is 18 amino acids. CDR3 in amino acids: CASSQFGLAGGPIYEQFF. The CDR3 DNA sequence: TGTGCCAGCAGCCAATTCGGACTAGCGGGAGGGCCGATCTATGAGCAGTTCTTC.

The chain combines TRBV5-6 with TRBJ1-1, with unresolved D. V lost 2 bases, J lost 0 bases, and 8 bases lay in between. The V gene's germline CDR1 is SGHDT and CDR2 YYEEEE. CDR3 length equals 14 residues. CDR3 sequence reads: CASSLAVMNTEAFF. The CDR3 DNA follows: TGTGCCAGCAGCTTAGCAGTGATGAACACTGAAGCTTTCTTT.

In this sample, this clonotype is medium-sized. The V and J genes are TRBV25-1 and TRBJ2-4; TRBD1 matches at 8 bases. Germline V lookup: CDR1 MGHDK, CDR2 SYGVNS. V was pared by 4 bases and J by 2 bases, with 7 bases of the junction left unmatched. The CDR3 covers 16 residues. CDR3 protein: CASSVTGDVSKNIQYF. CDR3 DNA: TGTGCCAGCAGTGTGACAGGGGACGTCTCCAAAAACATTCAGTACTTC.

This clonotype has a handful of counts. Germline is not matched at one junction end, which may reflect a read error. This chain uses TRBV27 with TRBJ1-1; no clear D gene. This CDR3 contains 8 residues. CDR1 is MNHEY, CDR2 SMNVEV, per germline (reference sequence). CDR3 DNA sequence: TGCCCTGGGACTGAAGCTTTCTTT. As protein: CPGTEAFF.

This clonotype showed up many times. The rearrangement links TRBV12-3 or TRBV12-4 to TRBJ2-5, with a weak D call TRBD1 (6 bases). V lost 3 bases and J 2 bases, leaving 13 bases between the germline ends. This CDR3 contains 15 residues. This CDR3 reads CASSFRGPGQETQYF. The CDR3 DNA reads TGTGCCAGCAGTTTCAGGGGCCCGGGGCAAGAGACCCAGTACTTC.

This clonotype was observed many times. CDR3 nucleotides: TGTGCCAGCAGCCCGGCCGGGGGATACGAGCAGTACTTC. Its translation is CASSPAGGYEQYF. This rearrangement joins TRBV7-3 to TRBJ2-7, with D possibly matching TRBD2 (6 bases). The CDR3 is 13 amino acids. Trimming left V 5 bases short and J 4 bases short, with 12 bases between. The germline gives CDR1 SGHTA, CDR2 FQGTGA.

Points on this clonotype: The junction differs from germline at one of its ends, possibly a read error. The gene calls are TRBV11-2 and TRBJ2-1, with a possible D match to TRBD1 (6 bases). The CDR3 runs 11 residues. CDR1 SGHAT and CDR2 FQNNGV come from the germline V gene. The chain's CDR3 is CASSPSGTIIF. Written as DNA, the CDR3 is TGTGCCAGCAGCCCCTCCGGGACAATTATCTTC.

The rearrangement uses TRBV13 and TRBJ2-7; D gene unclear. CDR3 length equals 12 residues. Trimming shortened V by 5 bases and J by 0 bases, and 5 bases separated the two germline ends. The germline CDR1 and CDR2 sequences are PRHDT and FYEKMQ (reference sequence). CDR3 protein: CASSRSSYEQYF. In DNA form, the CDR3 reads TGTGCCAGCAGCCGCAGCTCCTACGAGCAGTACTTC.

Ten or more counts support this clonotype. The gene calls are TRBV2 and TRBJ2-1; 10 bases fit TRBD2. Germline V gene lookup returns CDR1 SNHLY and CDR2 FYNNEI. The CDR3 runs 14 residues. The J segment lost 14 bases and the V segment lost 4 bases, leaving 11 bases of the junction unmatched. CDR3 protein: CASSAGIAGGPEFF. The CDR3 region has the DNA TGTGCCAGCAGTGCCGGGATAGCGGGGGGACCTGAGTTCTTC.

This clonotype was recorded many times. The chain combines TRBV9 with TRBJ1-1; D is ambiguous. Trimming left V 4 bases short and J 3 bases short, with 16 bases between. There are 15 residues in the CDR3. The V gene's germline CDR1 is SGDLS and CDR2 YYNGEE. The CDR3 DNA reads TGTGCCAGCAGCAAGAACCTATTACAAGACACTGAAGCTTTCTTT. It yields the protein CASSKNLLQDTEAFF.

This clonotype occurred a few times. The V call is TRBV7-6, the J call TRBJ2-1; D might be TRBD2 (6 bases). The CDR3 length is 15 residues. Trimming stripped 4 bases from V and 1 base from J, with 11 bases between. The germline gives CDR1 SGHVS, CDR2 FNYEAQ. For the CDR3, the DNA is TGTGCCAGCAGCTCCCGACTAGGGTCCTACAATGAGCAGTTCTTC. Residues: CASSSRLGSYNEQFF.

In its sample, this clonotype was seen a few times. The rearrangement uses TRBV7-3 and TRBJ2-1, with 13 bases lining up with TRBD2. Germline lookup yields CDR1 SGHTA and CDR2 FQGTGA. The CDR3 extends over 15 amino acids. The junction had 6 bases not matched to a gene; V was cut back by 5 bases and J by 8 bases. CDR3 bases: TGTGCCAGCAGCCCCCGACTAGCGGGGGGCGATGAGCAGTTCTTC. Protein sequence: CASSPRLAGGDEQFF.

The chain uses TRBV19 and TRBJ1-6, with D possibly TRBD1 on 5 matching bases. V lost 8 bases and J 5 bases, leaving 16 bases between the germline ends. The CDR3 has 15 amino acids. Germline V CDR1 and CDR2: LNHDA, SQIVND (reference sequence). The CDR3 nucleotides read TGTGCCAGTGCCGACAGCGATTCCGATAATTCACCCCTCCACTTT. Its protein product is CASADSDSDNSPLHF. Filled out from reference TRBV19 and TRBJ1-6, the complete variable domain reads DGGITQSPKYLFRKEGQNVTLSCEQNLNHDAMYWYRQDPGQGLRLIYYSQIVNDFQKGDIAEGYSVSREKKESFPLTVTSAQKNPTAFYLCASADSDSDNSPLHFGNGTRLTVT.

The table lists this clonotype with many counts. The rearrangement uses TRBV18 and TRBJ2-3; D possibly corresponds to TRBD2 (6 bases). The length of the CDR3 is 14 residues. V lost 4 bases to trimming and J lost 3 bases, with 11 bases between them. Germline CDR1 reads KGHSH; CDR2 reads LQKENI. The DNA for the CDR3 is TGTGCCAGCTCACTTGGGGACTTAACAGATACGCAGTATTTT. As protein: CASSLGDLTDTQYF.

The CDR3 is CASRGTGGYEQYF. In nucleotides, the CDR3 is TGTGCCAGCAGGGGCACAGGGGGCTACGAGCAGTACTTC. The rearrangement links TRBV11-2 to TRBJ2-7; 8 bases fit TRBD1. Germline V gene sequence: CDR1 SGHAT, CDR2 FQNNGV. This CDR3 contains 13 residues. V lost 6 bases and J lost 3; bases outside the gene matches: 4.

This clonotype was seen only a few times. The chain employs TRBV7-7 and TRBJ2-5, with D possibly being TRBD1 or TRBD2 (5 bases each). The V and J ends lost 5 bases and 0 bases respectively, with 13 bases between them. Germline V gene data show CDR1 as SSHAT and CDR2 as FNYEAQ (reference sequence). CDR3 size: 15 residues. CDR3 region: CASSPPGPYQETQYF. CDR3 DNA: TGTGCCAGCAGCCCGCCGGGACCCTACCAAGAGACCCAGTACTTC.

This clonotype occurred many times. This sequence joins TRBV7-2 and TRBJ1-2, with D uncertain. The V gene lost 1 base and the J gene lost 5 bases, with 5 bases spanning the gap. The CDR3 is 12 residues long. Germline values: CDR1 SGHTA, CDR2 FQGNSA. The CDR3 is CASSLGQYGYTF. Written as DNA, the CDR3 is TGTGCCAGCAGCTTAGGCCAGTATGGCTACACCTTC.